Each of the 12 T cell receptor beta chains below was sequenced from the same sample in a study of radiotherapy plus CTLA-4 blockade in lung cancer (dated by TCRdb to 2016 to 2018). Libraries were constructed by the immunoSEQ multiplex PCR assay. Drawn from immuneACCESS, this table holds only the in-frame rearrangements with V and J called that TCRdb kept. Clones are partly lost; checked studies trace under half to an unresolved V gene and leave the rest unexplained. Present in this sample are 25,000 to 30,000 clones, over 70% of which were seen just once. In total, the top ten clones hold 20% to 30% of the sample. The source material was peripheral blood, sampled from a patient treated with radiotherapy plus ipilimumab. The receptors were gathered from a human donor with non-small cell lung cancer that progressed on radiotherapy plus ipilimumab.

This rearrangement joins TRBV5-1 to TRBJ2-2, with D possibly being TRBD1 (6 bases). Germline assignment: CDR1 SGHRS and CDR2 YFSETQ. V was trimmed by 4 bases and J by 7 bases, leaving 11 bases between them. This CDR3 spans 13 amino acids. The CDR3 is CASSPQGFGELFF. In DNA form, the CDR3 reads TGCGCCAGCAGCCCCCAGGGGTTCGGGGAGCTGTTTTTT.

The chain combines TRBV7-3 with TRBJ2-2; 8 bases align to TRBD2. The CDR3 consists of 15 residues. CDR1 is SGHTA and CDR2 is FQGTGA in the germline V gene. Trimming took 7 bases from V and 4 from J; bases not matched to a gene: 8. The DNA for the CDR3 is TGTGCCAGCAAAAGCGGGAGCGTTGGCACCGGGGAGCTGTTTTTT. Translation: CASKSGSVGTGELFF.

The chain links TRBV6-1 to TRBJ1-1; D gene ambiguous. This CDR3 spans 12 amino acids. V lost 5 bases to trimming and J lost 7 bases, with 11 bases between them. Germline lookup yields CDR1 MNHNS and CDR2 SASEGT. This chain's CDR3 is CASSRELGEAFF. As DNA, the CDR3 is TGTGCCAGCAGTCGAGAGCTCGGTGAAGCTTTCTTT.

This chain uses TRBV9 with TRBJ1-1, with D possibly matching TRBD1 (5 bases). Trimming left V 4 bases short and J 0 bases short, with 13 bases between. CDR1 and CDR2 (germline): SGDLS, YYNGEE. The CDR3 loop spans 15 amino acids. The CDR3 DNA reads TGTGCCAGCAGCCCCAGCGGGGGACTGAACACTGAAGCTTTCTTT. Its protein is CASSPSGGLNTEAFF. The full variable domain, rest sourced from reference TRBV9 and TRBJ1-1, is DSGVTQTPKHLITATGQRVTLRCSPRSGDLSVYWYQQSLDQGLQFLIQYYNGEERAKGNILERFSAQQFPDLHSELNLSSLELGDSALYFCASSPSGGLNTEAFFGQGTRLTVV.

The chain recombines TRBV7-3 with TRBJ1-6; 9 bases are shared with TRBD1. Germline values: CDR1 SGHTA, CDR2 FQGTGA. The CDR3 has 14 amino acids. J lost 10 bases, V lost 4 bases, and 5 bases had no gene match. CDR3 sequence (DNA): TGTGCCAGCAGCTACCGGGACAGGGACTCACCCCTCCACTTT. Translated: CASSYRDRDSPLHF.

This chain connects TRBV19 to TRBJ2-3, with 7 bases identical to TRBD2. V shed 5 bases and J 2 bases; nucleotides not matched to a gene: 7. There are 15 residues in the CDR3. In germline, CDR1 is LNHDA, CDR2 SQIVND (reference sequence). The chain's CDR3 is CASSERGGTTDTQYF. CDR3 nucleotides: TGTGCCAGTAGTGAGAGGGGAGGGACCACAGATACGCAGTATTTT.

This clone was counted between two and nine times. The V gene is TRBV27, the J gene TRBJ2-3; 7 bases are shared with TRBD1. The V gene's germline CDR1 is MNHEY and CDR2 SMNVEV (reference sequence). CDR3 length: 14 amino acids. Trimming removed 5 bases from V and 4 bases from J; junction bases left unmatched: 6. The CDR3 reads CASSVRQGADTQYF. DNA of the CDR3: TGTGCCAGCAGTGTCCGACAGGGTGCAGATACGCAGTATTTT.

This clone was counted a few times. The rearrangement links TRBV18 to TRBJ2-1; 9 bases map to TRBD2. The V gene's germline CDR1 is KGHSH and CDR2 LQKENI. CDR3 length: 15 residues. V shed 3 bases, J shed 3 bases, and the junction held 3 bases outside the gene matches. CDR3 sequence reads: CASSPTSGIYNEQFF. The CDR3 DNA reads TGTGCCAGCTCACCGACTAGCGGCATCTACAATGAGCAGTTCTTC.

Here the CDR3 DNA reads TGTGCCAGCAGGGAAACCGGGATTAGCACAGATACGCAGTATTTT. Its translation is CASRETGISTDTQYF. The chain carries TRBV2 and TRBJ2-3; a weak D match, TRBD2 (5 bases). This CDR3 comprises 15 residues. V was shortened by 6 bases and J by 0 bases, with 13 bases between the two germline ends. The V gene's germline CDR1 is SNHLY and CDR2 FYNNEI.

The rearrangement joins TRBV4-2 to TRBJ1-2; D ambiguous. CDR3 length: 12 residues. Deletions cut 5 bases from V and 4 bases from J, with 8 bases between. Germline loops: CDR1 LGHNA, CDR2 YNFKEQ. CDR3 region: CASSADSYGYTF. CDR3 DNA: TGTGCCAGCAGCGCAGATTCCTATGGCTACACCTTC.

This chain links TRBV9 with TRBJ1-2; D is perhaps TRBD1 (5 bases). Germline V CDR1 and CDR2: SGDLS, YYNGEE. V lost 3 bases and J lost 5, with 20 bases in between. The CDR3 loop spans 16 amino acids. The CDR3 sequence: CASSGESGTLRYGYTF. CDR3 nucleotides: TGTGCCAGCAGCGGGGAGTCCGGGACCCTGCGATATGGCTACACCTTC.

The chain couples TRBV2 to TRBJ2-1; no definite D call. The CDR3 extends over 15 amino acids. Germline CDR1 SNHLY, CDR2 FYNNEI. The V end lost 4 bases, the J end lost 4 bases, and 14 bases lay between the germline ends. Here the CDR3 DNA reads TGTGCCAGCAGTGCCGGACCCGACCGGTACAATGAGCAGTTCTTC. Encoded protein: CASSAGPDRYNEQFF.